A selection of T cell receptor beta chains follows, all from one sample in a study of Ad26.COV2.S vaccination and SARS-CoV-2 variants. TCRdb keeps only in-frame clones here, not all; method: immunoSEQ multiplex PCR. The sample includes hundreds of thousands of clones, 89% of them seen just once. Sequencing was performed on peripheral blood, taken in a trial of Ad26.COV2.S vaccine versus placebo. These receptors originate from a person between 18 and 65 years old who received the Ad26.COV2.S COVID-19 vaccine or a placebo. The CDR3 runs from the conserved cysteine through the conserved F or W. Fields, in order: J gene, D gene, V gene, clone size, CDR3 protein, CDR3 DNA. A D gene is named only where the DNA matches it firmly. Expanded clones get a size class; other rows say once, few or many, or leave the size out.

j_gene: TRBJ1-6; d_gene: .; v_gene: TRBV2; abundance: .; CDR3aa: CASSEGVDSPLHF; CDR3nt: TGTGCCAGCAGTGAAGGAGTCGATTCACCCCTCCACTTT
j_gene: TRBJ2-7; d_gene: TRBD1; v_gene: TRBV25-1; abundance: .; CDR3aa: CASSEWGTAKSYEQYF; CDR3nt: TGTGCCAGCAGTGAATGGGGGACAGCGAAATCCTACGAGCAGTACTTC
j_gene: TRBJ2-1; d_gene: TRBD2; v_gene: TRBV7-3; abundance: once; CDR3aa: CASSFRGGPYNEQFF; CDR3nt: TGTGCCAGCAGCTTTCGGGGGGGTCCCTACAATGAGCAGTTCTTC
j_gene: TRBJ1-1; d_gene: .; v_gene: TRBV29-1; abundance: .; CDR3aa: CSVEPTWNTEAFF; CDR3nt: TGCAGCGTTGAACCAACTTGGAACACTGAAGCTTTCTTT
j_gene: TRBJ2-5; d_gene: TRBD2; v_gene: TRBV6-2/TRBV6-3; abundance: once; CDR3aa: CASSYSQWGGSSQETQYF; CDR3nt: TGTGCCAGCAGTTACTCCCAGTGGGGCGGGAGCTCCCAAGAGACCCAGTACTTC
j_gene: TRBJ2-2; d_gene: .; v_gene: TRBV9; abundance: once; CDR3aa: CASSVVSMNTGELFF; CDR3nt: TGTGCCAGCAGCGTAGTTAGCATGAACACCGGGGAGCTGTTTTTT
j_gene: TRBJ2-1; d_gene: .; v_gene: TRBV24-1; abundance: .; CDR3aa: CATSDPRTASSSYNEQFF; CDR3nt: TGTGCCACCAGTGACCCAAGGACAGCTTCTAGCTCCTACAATGAGCAGTTCTTC
j_gene: TRBJ1-1; d_gene: TRBD1; v_gene: TRBV5-1; abundance: once; CDR3aa: CASSPRTGMNTEAFF; CDR3nt: TGCGCCAGCAGCCCGAGGACAGGGATGAACACTGAAGCTTTCTTT
j_gene: TRBJ2-3; d_gene: TRBD2; v_gene: TRBV19; abundance: .; CDR3aa: CASSQREATDTQYF; CDR3nt: TGTGCCAGTAGTCAGCGGGAGGCTACAGATACGCAGTATTTT
j_gene: TRBJ2-1; d_gene: TRBD2; v_gene: TRBV24-1; abundance: .; CDR3aa: CATSDPRAGGYNEQFF; CDR3nt: TGTGCCACCAGTGACCCACGGGCCGGGGGGTATAATGAGCAGTTCTTC
j_gene: TRBJ1-4; d_gene: .; v_gene: TRBV30; abundance: .; CDR3aa: CAWSRRTTNEKLFF; CDR3nt: TGTGCCTGGAGTCGACGTACAACTAATGAAAAACTGTTTTTT
j_gene: TRBJ1-5; d_gene: .; v_gene: TRBV5-1; abundance: once; CDR3aa: CASSLDGAEDQPQHF; CDR3nt: TGCGCCAGCAGCTTGGACGGGGCCGAGGATCAGCCCCAGCATTTT
j_gene: TRBJ1-5; d_gene: .; v_gene: TRBV3-1/TRBV3-2; abundance: .; CDR3aa: CASSQDLGQPQHF; CDR3nt: TGTGCCAGCAGCCAAGATCTGGGTCAGCCCCAGCATTTT
j_gene: TRBJ2-6; d_gene: .; v_gene: TRBV3-1/TRBV3-2; abundance: few; CDR3aa: CASNLLSSGANVLTF; CDR3nt: TGTGCCAGCAACCTACTTAGCTCTGGGGCCAACGTCCTGACTTTC
j_gene: TRBJ1-6; d_gene: .; v_gene: TRBV30; abundance: .; CDR3aa: CAWSSTYNSPLHF; CDR3nt: TGTGCCTGGAGTTCAACGTATAATTCACCCCTCCACTTT
j_gene: TRBJ2-1; d_gene: TRBD2; v_gene: TRBV6-5; abundance: .; CDR3aa: CASSRTSGLVNEQFF; CDR3nt: TGTGCCAGCAGTAGAACTAGCGGGCTTGTCAATGAGCAGTTCTTC
j_gene: TRBJ2-1; d_gene: TRBD2; v_gene: TRBV7-9; abundance: .; CDR3aa: CASSLRRLAGRNEQFF; CDR3nt: TGTGCCAGCAGCTTACGCCGACTAGCGGGGCGGAATGAGCAGTTCTTC
j_gene: TRBJ2-1; d_gene: .; v_gene: TRBV6-5; abundance: .; CDR3aa: CASSYSSLREQFF; CDR3nt: TGTGCCAGCAGTTACTCGAGCTTGAGGGAGCAGTTCTTC
j_gene: TRBJ2-1; d_gene: TRBD2; v_gene: TRBV5-4; abundance: .; CDR3aa: CASSRPPAGGYNEQFF; CDR3nt: TGTGCCAGCAGCCGCCCCCCAGCGGGAGGGTACAATGAGCAGTTCTTC
j_gene: TRBJ2-1; d_gene: .; v_gene: TRBV29-1; abundance: .; CDR3aa: CSVANAGSNEQFF; CDR3nt: TGCAGCGTCGCGAACGCCGGGAGCAATGAGCAGTTCTTC
j_gene: TRBJ2-5; d_gene: TRBD1; v_gene: TRBV7-9; abundance: .; CDR3aa: CASRLQGGQETQYF; CDR3nt: TGTGCCAGCAGACTACAGGGGGGCCAAGAGACCCAGTACTTC
j_gene: TRBJ2-7; d_gene: .; v_gene: TRBV6-6; abundance: .; CDR3aa: CASSYEARKQYF; CDR3nt: TGTGCCAGCAGTTATGAGGCGCGCAAGCAGTACTTC
j_gene: TRBJ2-3; d_gene: .; v_gene: TRBV3-1/TRBV3-2; abundance: .; CDR3aa: CASSNNWGATDTQYF; CDR3nt: TGTGCCAGCAGCAATAATTGGGGGGCCACAGATACGCAGTATTTT
j_gene: TRBJ2-7; d_gene: .; v_gene: TRBV18; abundance: .; CDR3aa: CASSPQDKDYEQYF; CDR3nt: TGTGCCAGCTCACCACAGGACAAGGATTACGAGCAGTACTTC
j_gene: TRBJ2-3; d_gene: .; v_gene: TRBV7-2; abundance: .; CDR3aa: CASSLASGRTDTQYF; CDR3nt: TGTGCCAGCAGCTTAGCTTCGGGACGCACAGATACGCAGTATTTT
j_gene: TRBJ2-3; d_gene: .; v_gene: TRBV3-1/TRBV3-2; abundance: .; CDR3aa: CASSRELTDTQYF; CDR3nt: TGTGCCAGCAGCCGGGAACTTACAGATACGCAGTATTTT
j_gene: TRBJ2-2; d_gene: .; v_gene: TRBV10-1; abundance: .; CDR3aa: CASSPPRSGELFF; CDR3nt: TGCGCCAGCAGTCCCCCCAGGTCCGGGGAGCTGTTTTTT
j_gene: TRBJ2-7; d_gene: TRBD1; v_gene: TRBV5-4; abundance: .; CDR3aa: CASSGTGTGDEQYF; CDR3nt: TGTGCCAGCAGCGGGACCGGGACAGGGGACGAGCAGTACTTC
j_gene: TRBJ2-5; d_gene: .; v_gene: TRBV4-2; abundance: .; CDR3aa: CASSQERMGETQYF; CDR3nt: TGTGCCAGCAGCCAAGAGAGAATGGGAGAGACCCAGTACTTC
j_gene: TRBJ2-1; d_gene: TRBD2; v_gene: TRBV5-1; abundance: .; CDR3aa: CASTTGTSFTDEQFF; CDR3nt: TGCGCCAGTACCACCGGGACTAGCTTTACCGATGAGCAGTTCTTC
j_gene: TRBJ2-2; d_gene: TRBD1; v_gene: TRBV29-1; abundance: .; CDR3aa: CSVGQGVPGELFF; CDR3nt: TGCAGCGTTGGCCAGGGGGTGCCCGGGGAGCTGTTTTTT
j_gene: TRBJ2-7; d_gene: TRBD1; v_gene: TRBV28; abundance: .; CDR3aa: CASSSGTEIYEQYF; CDR3nt: TGTGCCAGCAGTTCCGGGACAGAGATCTACGAGCAGTACTTC
j_gene: TRBJ1-1; d_gene: .; v_gene: TRBV10-1; abundance: .; CDR3aa: CASSDPGQGTEAFF; CDR3nt: TGCGCCAGCAGTGATCCGGGTCAAGGGACTGAAGCTTTCTTT
j_gene: TRBJ2-3; d_gene: TRBD2; v_gene: TRBV2; abundance: .; CDR3aa: CASRKREFADTQYF; CDR3nt: TGTGCCAGCAGGAAGCGGGAGTTTGCAGATACGCAGTATTTT
j_gene: TRBJ2-1; d_gene: TRBD2; v_gene: TRBV11-2; abundance: .; CDR3aa: CASSRPRASGTYNEQFF; CDR3nt: TGTGCCAGCAGTCGCCCTAGAGCTAGCGGGACGTACAATGAGCAGTTCTTC
j_gene: TRBJ2-7; d_gene: .; v_gene: TRBV29-1; abundance: .; CDR3aa: CSVEDRSSYEQYF; CDR3nt: TGCAGCGTTGAAGATCGGAGCTCCTACGAGCAGTACTTC
j_gene: TRBJ1-1; d_gene: TRBD1; v_gene: TRBV5-8; abundance: .; CDR3aa: CASSLRTGQKGTEAFF; CDR3nt: TGTGCCAGCAGCCTCAGGACGGGACAGAAGGGCACTGAAGCTTTCTTT
j_gene: TRBJ1-1; d_gene: .; v_gene: TRBV29-1; abundance: .; CDR3aa: CSVEVSRGAFF; CDR3nt: TGCAGCGTTGAAGTATCTCGGGGTGCTTTCTTT
j_gene: TRBJ1-5; d_gene: .; v_gene: TRBV6-1; abundance: .; CDR3aa: CASSEAGAGNQPQHF; CDR3nt: TGTGCCAGCAGTGAGGCGGGGGCAGGGAATCAGCCCCAGCATTTT
j_gene: TRBJ1-1; d_gene: TRBD1; v_gene: TRBV18; abundance: .; CDR3aa: CASSPGQGSWDTEAFF; CDR3nt: TGTGCCAGCTCGCCGGGACAGGGCTCATGGGACACTGAAGCTTTCTTT
j_gene: TRBJ1-1; d_gene: .; v_gene: TRBV3-1/TRBV3-2; abundance: .; CDR3aa: CASSQDRTEAFF; CDR3nt: TGTGCCAGCAGCCAAGATCGGACTGAAGCTTTCTTT
j_gene: TRBJ1-2; d_gene: .; v_gene: TRBV30; abundance: .; CDR3aa: CACNRVHGYTF; CDR3nt: TGTGCCTGTAACAGGGTGCATGGCTACACCTTC
j_gene: TRBJ2-7; d_gene: .; v_gene: TRBV6-5; abundance: .; CDR3aa: CASSYSVSYEQYF; CDR3nt: TGTGCCAGCAGTTACTCCGTCTCCTACGAGCAGTACTTC
j_gene: TRBJ1-3; d_gene: .; v_gene: TRBV7-2; abundance: .; CDR3aa: CASSPQVEPGNTIYF; CDR3nt: TGTGCCAGCAGCCCACAGGTCGAACCTGGAAACACCATATATTTT
j_gene: TRBJ1-5; d_gene: .; v_gene: TRBV19; abundance: few; CDR3aa: CASRLMPTGQQPQHF; CDR3nt: TGTGCCAGTAGATTGATGCCTACCGGGCAACAGCCCCAGCATTTT
j_gene: TRBJ1-2; d_gene: TRBD1; v_gene: TRBV7-6; abundance: few; CDR3aa: CASSLTGTGLYGYTF; CDR3nt: TGTGCCAGCAGCCTCACCGGGACAGGTCTCTATGGCTACACCTTC
j_gene: TRBJ2-3; d_gene: TRBD1; v_gene: TRBV5-1; abundance: .; CDR3aa: CASSLVRDRGQDTQYF; CDR3nt: TGCGCCAGCAGCTTGGTTAGGGACAGGGGGCAAGATACGCAGTATTTT
j_gene: TRBJ1-6; d_gene: .; v_gene: TRBV7-8; abundance: .; CDR3aa: CASSWDPYYNSPLHF; CDR3nt: TGTGCCAGCAGCTGGGATCCCTACTATAATTCACCCCTCCACTTT
j_gene: TRBJ2-2; d_gene: .; v_gene: TRBV11-2; abundance: few; CDR3aa: CASSYQLTGELFF; CDR3nt: TGTGCCAGCAGCTATCAGCTAACCGGGGAGCTGTTTTTT
j_gene: TRBJ2-7; d_gene: TRBD2; v_gene: TRBV4-1; abundance: .; CDR3aa: CASSQSGTSGNEQYF; CDR3nt: TGCGCCAGCAGCCAGTCCGGGACTAGCGGGAACGAGCAGTACTTC
j_gene: TRBJ1-6; d_gene: TRBD1; v_gene: TRBV18; abundance: .; CDR3aa: CASSPDRGNSPLHF; CDR3nt: TGTGCCAGCTCACCTGACAGGGGTAATTCACCCCTCCACTTT
j_gene: TRBJ2-1; d_gene: .; v_gene: TRBV28; abundance: .; CDR3aa: CASSLGGPWDEQFF; CDR3nt: TGTGCCAGCAGTTTAGGCGGGCCTTGGGATGAGCAGTTCTTC
j_gene: TRBJ1-1; d_gene: .; v_gene: TRBV2; abundance: .; CDR3aa: CASKGLNTEAFF; CDR3nt: TGTGCCAGCAAGGGTCTGAACACTGAAGCTTTCTTT